This T cell receptor (beta chain) was profiled in a study of blood T cell repertoires in COVID-19. Background on the study: Acute-phase and convalescent COVID-19 samples originated in the United States, Italy and Spain.

Assay: immunoSEQ multiplex PCR; the TCRdb copy retains only in-frame clones and omits some. This table has about 160,000 clones, around 92% appearing once. With 6 bases removed from V and 4 bases from J, the gap between germline ends came to 15 bases. The CDR3 loop spans 14 amino acids. CDR1 and CDR2 (germline): SGHTA, FQGNSA. This chain joins TRBV7-2 and TRBJ1-2; D perhaps matches TRBD1 (5 bases). The specimen was peripheral blood. The sequence came from a man between 25 and 39 years old with COVID-19, enrolled during active disease. The CDR3 nucleotides are TGTGCCAGCAGTCAGGCCCAGGGTATCTATGGCTACACCTTC. The encoded protein is CASSQAQGIYGYTF.